The T cell receptor (beta chain) under discussion was sequenced for a study of regulatory T cells in long-lasting Graves disease. Study observations and caveats: Sampling was limited to peripheral blood rather than thyroid tissue. Whereas 966 public clonotypes were shared by new patients, persistent patients shared more, at over 2,500.

This clonotype has more than one count but fewer than ten. Its antigen is not known. Building of the TCR beta libraries involved iRepertoire HTBI primers and Arm-PCR of CDR3 regions. Each CDR3 protein gets one entry after TCRdb re-called the multiplex PCR reads with MiXCR. Of 310,000 or so distinct CDR3 sequences listed, 20% were seen once; the top ten hold roughly 29%. Time point noted: persistent/refractory GD, antithyroid drugs over 5 years with positive TRAb. PBMC-derived RNA was used for the TCR library. Germline loops: CDR1 MGHRA, CDR2 YSYEKL. With 1 base removed from V and 5 bases from J, the gap between germline ends came to 14 bases. The CDR3 extends over 15 amino acids.

The sample consisted of peripheral blood mononuclear cells (PBMCs), taken when the disease was refractory, from a patient treated with antithyroid drugs. The chain uses TRBV4-1 and TRBJ2-5; D might be TRBD2 (7 bases). This receptor was identified in a female donor with Graves disease. Here the CDR3 reads CASSQVGGGGETQYF. The CDR3 coding sequence is TGCGCCAGCAGCCAAGTTGGCGGGGGCGGGGAGACCCAGTACTTC.